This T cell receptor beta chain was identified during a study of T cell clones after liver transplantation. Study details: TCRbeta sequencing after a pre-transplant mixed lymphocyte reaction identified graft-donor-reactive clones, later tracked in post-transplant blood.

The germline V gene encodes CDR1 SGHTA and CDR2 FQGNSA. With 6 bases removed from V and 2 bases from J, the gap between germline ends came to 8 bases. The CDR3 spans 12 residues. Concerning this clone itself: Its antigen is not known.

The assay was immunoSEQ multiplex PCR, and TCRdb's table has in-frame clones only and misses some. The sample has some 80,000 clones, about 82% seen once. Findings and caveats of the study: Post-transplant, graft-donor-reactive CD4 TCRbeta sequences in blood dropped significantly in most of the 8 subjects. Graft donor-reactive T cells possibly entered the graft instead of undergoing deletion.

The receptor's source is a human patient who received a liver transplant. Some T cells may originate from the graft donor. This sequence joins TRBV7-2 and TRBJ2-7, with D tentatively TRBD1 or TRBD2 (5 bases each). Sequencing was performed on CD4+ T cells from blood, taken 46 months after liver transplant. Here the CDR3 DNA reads TGTGCCAGCAGATCGGGACCCTACGAGCAGTACTTC. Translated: CASRSGPYEQYF.